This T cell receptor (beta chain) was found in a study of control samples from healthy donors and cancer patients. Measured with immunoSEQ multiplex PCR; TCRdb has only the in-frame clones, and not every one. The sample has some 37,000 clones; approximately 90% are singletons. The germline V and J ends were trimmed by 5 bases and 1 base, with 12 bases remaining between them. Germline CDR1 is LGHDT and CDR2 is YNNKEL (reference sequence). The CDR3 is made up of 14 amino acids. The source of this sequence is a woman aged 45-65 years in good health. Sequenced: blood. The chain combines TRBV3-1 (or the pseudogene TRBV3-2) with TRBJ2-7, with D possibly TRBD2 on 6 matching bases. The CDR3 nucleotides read TGTGCCAGCAGCTCGTGGACTATATCCTACGAGCAGTACTTC. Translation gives CASSSWTISYEQYF.